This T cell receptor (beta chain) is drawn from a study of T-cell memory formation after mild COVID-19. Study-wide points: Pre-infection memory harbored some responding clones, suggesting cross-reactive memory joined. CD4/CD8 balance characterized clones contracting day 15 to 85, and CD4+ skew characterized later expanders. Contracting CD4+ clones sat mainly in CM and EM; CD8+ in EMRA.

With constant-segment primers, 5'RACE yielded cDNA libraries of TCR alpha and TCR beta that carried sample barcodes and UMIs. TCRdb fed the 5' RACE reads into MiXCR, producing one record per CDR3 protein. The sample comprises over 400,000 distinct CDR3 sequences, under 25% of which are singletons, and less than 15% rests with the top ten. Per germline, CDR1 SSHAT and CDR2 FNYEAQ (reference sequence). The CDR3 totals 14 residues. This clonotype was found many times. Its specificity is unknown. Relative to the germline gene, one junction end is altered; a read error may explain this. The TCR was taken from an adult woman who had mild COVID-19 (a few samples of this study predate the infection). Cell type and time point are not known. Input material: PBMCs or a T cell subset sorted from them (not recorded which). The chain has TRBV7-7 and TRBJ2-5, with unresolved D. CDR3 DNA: TGTGCTAGCAGCTTAGATATTACCACGGAGACCCAGTACTTC. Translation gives CASSLDITTETQYF.